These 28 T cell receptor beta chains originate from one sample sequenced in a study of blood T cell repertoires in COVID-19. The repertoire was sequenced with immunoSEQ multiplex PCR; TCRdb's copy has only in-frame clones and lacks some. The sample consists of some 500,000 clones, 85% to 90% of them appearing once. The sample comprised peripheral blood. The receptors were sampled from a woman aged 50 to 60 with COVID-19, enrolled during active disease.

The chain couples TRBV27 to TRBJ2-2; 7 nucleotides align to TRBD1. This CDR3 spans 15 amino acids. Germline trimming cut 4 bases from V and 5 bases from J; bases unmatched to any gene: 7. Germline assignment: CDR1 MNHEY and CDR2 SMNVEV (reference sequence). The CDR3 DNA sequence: TGTGCCAGCAGTTCGACAGGGCGGGCGACCGGGGAGCTGTTTTTT. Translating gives CASSSTGRATGELFF.

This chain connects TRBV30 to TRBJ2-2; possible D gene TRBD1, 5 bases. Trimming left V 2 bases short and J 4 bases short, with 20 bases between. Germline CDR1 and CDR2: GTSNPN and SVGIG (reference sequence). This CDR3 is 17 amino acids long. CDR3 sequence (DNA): TGTGCCTGGAGTCGCGCCCCAGGGAAGGGTCCCACCGGGGAGCTGTTTTTT. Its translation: CAWSRAPGKGPTGELFF.

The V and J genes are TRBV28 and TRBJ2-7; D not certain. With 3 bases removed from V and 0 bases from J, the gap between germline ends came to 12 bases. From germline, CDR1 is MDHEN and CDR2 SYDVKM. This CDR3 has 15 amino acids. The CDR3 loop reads CASSLPSLGSYEQYF. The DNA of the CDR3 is TGTGCCAGCAGTTTGCCCTCCCTCGGCTCCTACGAGCAGTACTTC.

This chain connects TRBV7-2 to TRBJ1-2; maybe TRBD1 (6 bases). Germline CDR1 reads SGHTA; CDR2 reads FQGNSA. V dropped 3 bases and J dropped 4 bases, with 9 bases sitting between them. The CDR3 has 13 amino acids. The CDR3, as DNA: TGTGCCAGCAGCTTGAACAGGGCCTATGGCTACACCTTC. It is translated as CASSLNRAYGYTF.

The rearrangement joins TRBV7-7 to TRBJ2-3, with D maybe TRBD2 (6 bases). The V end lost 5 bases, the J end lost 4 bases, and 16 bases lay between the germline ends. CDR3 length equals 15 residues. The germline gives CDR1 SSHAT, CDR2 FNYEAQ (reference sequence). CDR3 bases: TGTGCCAGCAGCCCCCTGGCGGGGAACCCAGATACGCAGTATTTT. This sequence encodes CASSPLAGNPDTQYF.

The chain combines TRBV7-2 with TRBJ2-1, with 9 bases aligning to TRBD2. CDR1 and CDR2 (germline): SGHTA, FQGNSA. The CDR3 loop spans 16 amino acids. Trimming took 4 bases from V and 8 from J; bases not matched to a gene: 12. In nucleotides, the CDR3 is TGTGCCAGCAGCTGGCGGGGAAGCGGGGGGAAGGATGAGCAGTTCTTC. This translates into CASSWRGSGGKDEQFF.

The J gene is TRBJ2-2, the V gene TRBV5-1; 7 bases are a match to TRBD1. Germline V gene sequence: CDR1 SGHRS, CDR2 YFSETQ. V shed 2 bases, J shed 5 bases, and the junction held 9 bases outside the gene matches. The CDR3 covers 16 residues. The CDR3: CASSFQGVSETGELFF. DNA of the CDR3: TGCGCCAGCAGCTTTCAGGGGGTTAGCGAAACCGGGGAGCTGTTTTTT.

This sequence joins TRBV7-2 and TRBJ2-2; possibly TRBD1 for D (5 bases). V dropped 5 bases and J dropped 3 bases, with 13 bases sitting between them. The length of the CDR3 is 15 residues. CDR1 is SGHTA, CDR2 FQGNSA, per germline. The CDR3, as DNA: TGTGCCAGCAGCCCCGACAGTTTAGACACCGGGGAGCTGTTTTTT. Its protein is CASSPDSLDTGELFF.

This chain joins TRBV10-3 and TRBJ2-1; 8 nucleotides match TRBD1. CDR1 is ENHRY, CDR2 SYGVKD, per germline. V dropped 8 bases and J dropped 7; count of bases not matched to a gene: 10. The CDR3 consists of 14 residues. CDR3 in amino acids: CAIGVLDRENEQFF. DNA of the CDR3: TGTGCCATCGGGGTCCTGGACAGGGAGAATGAGCAGTTCTTC.

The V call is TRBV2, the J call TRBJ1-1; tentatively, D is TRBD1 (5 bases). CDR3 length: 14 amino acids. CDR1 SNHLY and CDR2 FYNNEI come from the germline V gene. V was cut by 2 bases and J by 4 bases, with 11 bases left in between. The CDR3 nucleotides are TGTGCCAGCAGTGAACGGCAGGGATTCACTGAAGCTTTCTTT. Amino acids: CASSERQGFTEAFF.

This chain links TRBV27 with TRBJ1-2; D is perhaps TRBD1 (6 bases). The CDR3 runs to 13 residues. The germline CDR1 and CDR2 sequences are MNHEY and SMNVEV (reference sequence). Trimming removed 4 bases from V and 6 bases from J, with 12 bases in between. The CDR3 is CASSYRERDGYTF. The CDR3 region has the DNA TGTGCCAGCAGTTACAGGGAAAGGGATGGCTACACCTTC.

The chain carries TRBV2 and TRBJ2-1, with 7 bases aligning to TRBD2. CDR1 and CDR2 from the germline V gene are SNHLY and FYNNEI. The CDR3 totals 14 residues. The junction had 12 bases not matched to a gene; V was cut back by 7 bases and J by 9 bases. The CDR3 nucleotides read TGTGCCAGCATTCGAGTAGCGGGTAGGGTTGAGCAGTTCTTC. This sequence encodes CASIRVAGRVEQFF.

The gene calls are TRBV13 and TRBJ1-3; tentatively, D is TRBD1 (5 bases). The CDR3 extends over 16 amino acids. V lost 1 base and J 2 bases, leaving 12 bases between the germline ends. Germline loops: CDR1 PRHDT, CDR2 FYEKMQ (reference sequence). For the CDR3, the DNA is TGTGCCAGCAGCTTAGAAGGAGCAGGGACTGGAAACACCATATATTTT. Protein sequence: CASSLEGAGTGNTIYF.

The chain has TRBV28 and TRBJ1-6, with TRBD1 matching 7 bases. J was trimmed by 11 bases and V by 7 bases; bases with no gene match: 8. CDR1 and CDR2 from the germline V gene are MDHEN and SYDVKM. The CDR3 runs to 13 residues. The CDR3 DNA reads TGTGCCAGCAACCTCCCGGACAGGCCACCCCTCCACTTT. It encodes CASNLPDRPPLHF.

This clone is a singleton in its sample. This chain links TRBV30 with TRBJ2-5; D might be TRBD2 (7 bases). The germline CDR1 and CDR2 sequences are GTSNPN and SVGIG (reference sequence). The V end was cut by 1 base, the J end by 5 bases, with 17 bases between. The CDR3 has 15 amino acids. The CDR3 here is CAWSDVTGGPETQYF. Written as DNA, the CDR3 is TGTGCCTGGAGTGATGTCACGGGGGGCCCGGAGACCCAGTACTTC.

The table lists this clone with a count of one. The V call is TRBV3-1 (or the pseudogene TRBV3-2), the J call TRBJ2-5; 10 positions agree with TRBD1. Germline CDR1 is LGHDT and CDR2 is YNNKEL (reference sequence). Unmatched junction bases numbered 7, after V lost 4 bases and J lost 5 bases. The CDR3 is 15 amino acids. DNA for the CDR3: TGTGCCAGCAGCCCGCCGGGACAGGGGTCGGAGACCCAGTACTTC. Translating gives CASSPPGQGSETQYF.

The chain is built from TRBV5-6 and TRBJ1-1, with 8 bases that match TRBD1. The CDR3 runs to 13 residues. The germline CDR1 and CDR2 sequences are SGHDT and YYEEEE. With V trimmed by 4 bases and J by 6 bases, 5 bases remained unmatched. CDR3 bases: TGTGCCAGCAGCGCCGGACAGGGACCTGAAGCTTTCTTT. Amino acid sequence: CASSAGQGPEAFF. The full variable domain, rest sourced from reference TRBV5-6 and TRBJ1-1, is DAGVTQSPTHLIKTRGQQVTLRCSPKSGHDTVSWYQQALGQGPQFIFQYYEEEERQRGNFPDRFSGHQFPNYSSELNVNALLLGDSALYLCASSAGQGPEAFFGQGTRLTVV.

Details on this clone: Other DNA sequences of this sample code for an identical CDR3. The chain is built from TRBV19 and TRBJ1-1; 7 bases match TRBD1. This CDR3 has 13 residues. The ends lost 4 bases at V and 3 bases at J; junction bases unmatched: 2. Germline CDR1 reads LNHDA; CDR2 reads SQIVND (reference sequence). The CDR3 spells CASSRQGDTEAFF. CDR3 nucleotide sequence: TGTGCCAGTAGTAGACAGGGCGACACTGAAGCTTTCTTT.

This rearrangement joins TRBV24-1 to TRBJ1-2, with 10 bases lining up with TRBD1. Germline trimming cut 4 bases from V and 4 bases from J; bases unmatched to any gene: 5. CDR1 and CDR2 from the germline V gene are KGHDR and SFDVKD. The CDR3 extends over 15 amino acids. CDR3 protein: CATSDPGQGIYGYTF. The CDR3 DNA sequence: TGTGCCACCAGTGACCCGGGACAGGGGATCTATGGCTACACCTTC.

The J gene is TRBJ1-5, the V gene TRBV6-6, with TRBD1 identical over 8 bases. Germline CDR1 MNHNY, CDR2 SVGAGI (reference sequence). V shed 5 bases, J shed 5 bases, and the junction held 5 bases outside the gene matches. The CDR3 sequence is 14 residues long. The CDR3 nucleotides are TGTGCCAGCAGTGCGCCGACAGGGGATCAGCCCCAGCATTTT. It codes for CASSAPTGDQPQHF.

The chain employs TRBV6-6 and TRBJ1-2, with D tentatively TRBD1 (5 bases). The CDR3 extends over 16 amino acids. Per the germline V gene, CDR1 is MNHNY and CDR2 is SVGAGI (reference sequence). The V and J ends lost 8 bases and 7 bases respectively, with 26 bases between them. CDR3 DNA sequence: TGTGCCAGCGTACCACAGGTTAGGACGGGAGTTGGTGGCTACACCTTC. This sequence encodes CASVPQVRTGVGGYTF.

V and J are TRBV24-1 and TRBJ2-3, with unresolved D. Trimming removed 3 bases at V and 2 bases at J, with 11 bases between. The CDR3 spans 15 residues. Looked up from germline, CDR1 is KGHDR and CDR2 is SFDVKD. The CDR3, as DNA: TGTGCCACCAGTGATCCTCGCTCTAACACAGATACGCAGTATTTT. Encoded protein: CATSDPRSNTDTQYF.

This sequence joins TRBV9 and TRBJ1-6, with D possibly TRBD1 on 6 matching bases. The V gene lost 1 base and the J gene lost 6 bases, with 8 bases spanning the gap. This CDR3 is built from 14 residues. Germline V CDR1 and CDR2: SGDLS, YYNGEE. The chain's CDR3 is CASSVWTANSPLHF. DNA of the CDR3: TGTGCCAGCAGCGTATGGACAGCTAATTCACCCCTCCACTTT.

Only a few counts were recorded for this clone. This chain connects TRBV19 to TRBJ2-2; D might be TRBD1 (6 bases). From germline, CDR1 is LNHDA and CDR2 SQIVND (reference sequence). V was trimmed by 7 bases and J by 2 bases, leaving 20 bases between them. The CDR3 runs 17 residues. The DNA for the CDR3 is TGTGCCAGTAACCCCTCCCCAGGGGCAAAAAACACCGGGGAGCTGTTTTTT. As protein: CASNPSPGAKNTGELFF.

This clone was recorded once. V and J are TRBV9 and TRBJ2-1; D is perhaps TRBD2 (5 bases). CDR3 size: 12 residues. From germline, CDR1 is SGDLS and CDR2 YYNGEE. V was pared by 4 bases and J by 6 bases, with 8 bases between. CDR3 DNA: TGTGCCAGCAGCCGACTATTCAATGAGCAGTTCTTC. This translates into CASSRLFNEQFF.

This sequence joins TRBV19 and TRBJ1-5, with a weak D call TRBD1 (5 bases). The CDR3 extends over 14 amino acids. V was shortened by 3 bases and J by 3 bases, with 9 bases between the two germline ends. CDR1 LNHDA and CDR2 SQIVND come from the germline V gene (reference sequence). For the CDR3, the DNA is TGTGCCAGTAGTATCCGGGACTTCAATCAGCCCCAGCATTTT. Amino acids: CASSIRDFNQPQHF.

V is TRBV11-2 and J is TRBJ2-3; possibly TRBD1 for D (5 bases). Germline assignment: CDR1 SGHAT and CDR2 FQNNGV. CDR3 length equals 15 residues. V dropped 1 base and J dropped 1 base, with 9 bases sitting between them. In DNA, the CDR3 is TGTGCCAGCAGCTTAGCGGCAGGGCGCACAGATACGCAGTATTTT. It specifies CASSLAAGRTDTQYF.

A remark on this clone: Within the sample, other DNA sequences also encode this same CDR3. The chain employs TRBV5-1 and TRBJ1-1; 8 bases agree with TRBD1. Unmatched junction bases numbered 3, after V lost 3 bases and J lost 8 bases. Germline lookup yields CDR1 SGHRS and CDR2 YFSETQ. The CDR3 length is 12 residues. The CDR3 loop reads CASSSTGGEAFF. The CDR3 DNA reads TGCGCCAGCAGCTCAACAGGGGGGGAAGCTTTCTTT.